This T cell receptor (beta chain) stems from a study of T cells after yellow fever vaccination. Study results and limitations: The secondary response was weaker but peaked faster, day 5 versus 15.

This clonotype was seen ten or more times. One entry per CDR3 protein results from TCRdb running MiXCR on the 5' RACE reads. The repertoire holds 46,000 or so distinct CDR3 sequences, with more than 6% as singletons. V lost 0 bases and J lost 4; bases outside the gene matches: 6. This CDR3 contains 15 residues. Germline V gene lookup returns CDR1 DFQATT and CDR2 SNEGSKA (reference sequence). The chain links TRBV20-1 to TRBJ2-7, with 10 bases fitting TRBD2. The clonotype comes from a man aged 30-40 years who received the YFV17D yellow fever vaccine. The material was PBMCs, either bulk or a sorted T-cell subset (CD4+, CD8+, memory, or dextramer-sorted; not recorded which), obtained 45 days after the yellow fever booster vaccination. The CDR3 DNA sequence: TGCAGTGCTAGAGACTCTAGCGGGAGCAGATACGAGCAGTACTTC. Protein sequence: CSARDSSGSRYEQYF.